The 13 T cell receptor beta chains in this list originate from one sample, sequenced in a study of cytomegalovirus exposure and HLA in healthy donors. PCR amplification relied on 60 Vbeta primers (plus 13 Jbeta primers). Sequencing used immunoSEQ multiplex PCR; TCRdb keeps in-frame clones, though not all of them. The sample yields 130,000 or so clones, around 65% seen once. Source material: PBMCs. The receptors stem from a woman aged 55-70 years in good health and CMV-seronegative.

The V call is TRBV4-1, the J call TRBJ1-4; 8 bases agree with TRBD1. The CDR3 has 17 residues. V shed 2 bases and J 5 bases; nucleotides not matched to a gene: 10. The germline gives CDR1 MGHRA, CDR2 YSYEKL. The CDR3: CASSQPLGQGRNEKLFF. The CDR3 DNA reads TGCGCCAGCAGCCAACCTCTAGGACAGGGTAGGAATGAAAAACTGTTTTTT.

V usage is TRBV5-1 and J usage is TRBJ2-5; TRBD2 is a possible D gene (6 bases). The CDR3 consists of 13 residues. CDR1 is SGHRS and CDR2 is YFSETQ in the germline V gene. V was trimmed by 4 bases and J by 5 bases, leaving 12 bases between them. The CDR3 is CASSPTGRETQYF. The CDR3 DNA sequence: TGCGCCAGCAGCCCAACTGGGAGGGAGACCCAGTACTTC. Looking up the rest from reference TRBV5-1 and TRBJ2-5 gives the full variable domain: KAGVTQTPRYLIKTRGQQVTLSCSPISGHRSVSWYQQTPGQGLQFLFEYFSETQRNKGNFPGRFSGRQFSNSRSEMNVSTLELGDSALYLCASSPTGRETQYFGPGTRLLVL.

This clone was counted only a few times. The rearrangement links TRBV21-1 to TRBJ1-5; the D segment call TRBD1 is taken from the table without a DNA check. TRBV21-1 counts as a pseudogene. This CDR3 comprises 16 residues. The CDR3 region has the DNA TGTGCCAGCAGCACTAACCTTACAGGGAGCAATCAGCCCCAGCATTTT. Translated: CASSTNLTGSNQPQHF.

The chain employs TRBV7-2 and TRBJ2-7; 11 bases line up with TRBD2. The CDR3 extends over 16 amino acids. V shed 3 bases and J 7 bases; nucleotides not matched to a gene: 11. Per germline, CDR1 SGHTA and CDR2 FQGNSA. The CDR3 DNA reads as TGTGCCAGCAGCTTGGCACCTAGCGGGGGGATAAAAGAGCAGTACTTC. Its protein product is CASSLAPSGGIKEQYF.

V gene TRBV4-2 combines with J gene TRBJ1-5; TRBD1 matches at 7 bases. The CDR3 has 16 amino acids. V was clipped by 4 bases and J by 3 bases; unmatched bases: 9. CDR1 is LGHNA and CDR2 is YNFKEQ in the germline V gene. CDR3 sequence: CASSRNTGDLNQPQHF. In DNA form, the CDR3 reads TGTGCCAGCAGCCGGAATACAGGGGACCTCAATCAGCCCCAGCATTTT.

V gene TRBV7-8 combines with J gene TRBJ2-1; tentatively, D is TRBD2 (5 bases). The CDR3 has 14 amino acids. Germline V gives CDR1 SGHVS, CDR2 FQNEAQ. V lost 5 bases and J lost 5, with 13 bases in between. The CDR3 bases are TGTGCCAGCAGCGCGCGGACTGCCAACAATGAGCAGTTCTTC. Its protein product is CASSARTANNEQFF.

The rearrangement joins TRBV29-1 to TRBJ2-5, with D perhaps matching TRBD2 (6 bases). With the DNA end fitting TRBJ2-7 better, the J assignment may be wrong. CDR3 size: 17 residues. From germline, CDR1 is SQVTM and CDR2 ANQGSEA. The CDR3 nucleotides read TGCAGCGTTGTGACAAGGAGGGCCGCCGGTTCGGCCTACGAGCAGTACTTC. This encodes CSVVTRRAAGSAYEQYF.

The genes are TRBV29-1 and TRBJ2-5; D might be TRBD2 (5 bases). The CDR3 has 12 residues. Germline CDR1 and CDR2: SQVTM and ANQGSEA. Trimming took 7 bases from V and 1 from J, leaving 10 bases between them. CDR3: CSAVGIQETQYF. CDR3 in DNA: TGCAGCGCCGTCGGGATCCAAGAGACCCAGTACTTC.

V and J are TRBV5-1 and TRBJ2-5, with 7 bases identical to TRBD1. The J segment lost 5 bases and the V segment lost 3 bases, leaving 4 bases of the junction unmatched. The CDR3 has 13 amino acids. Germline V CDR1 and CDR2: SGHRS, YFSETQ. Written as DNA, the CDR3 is TGCGCCAGCAGCTCAGACAGGGCGGAGACCCAGTACTTC. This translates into CASSSDRAETQYF. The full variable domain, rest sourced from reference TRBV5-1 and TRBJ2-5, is KAGVTQTPRYLIKTRGQQVTLSCSPISGHRSVSWYQQTPGQGLQFLFEYFSETQRNKGNFPGRFSGRQFSNSRSEMNVSTLELGDSALYLCASSSDRAETQYFGPGTRLLVL.

CDR3 loop: CASVRTGGSYEQYF. As DNA, the CDR3 is TGTGCCAGCGTCAGGACAGGGGGCTCCTACGAGCAGTACTTC. The chain has TRBV28 and TRBJ2-7; 10 positions match TRBD1. Per the germline V gene, CDR1 is MDHEN and CDR2 is SYDVKM. This CDR3 region has 14 residues. Unmatched junction bases numbered 4, after V lost 8 bases and J lost 0 bases.

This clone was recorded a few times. For the CDR3, the DNA is TGTGCCAGCAGCCAGACCGGGCTAGCGGGAGGATATGAGCAGTTCTTC. It is translated as CASSQTGLAGGYEQFF. This chain links TRBV16 with TRBJ2-1; 11 nucleotides match TRBD2. V lost 3 bases to trimming and J lost 8 bases; unmatched junction nucleotides: 9. The CDR3 has 16 residues. CDR1 is KGHSY, CDR2 FQNENV, per germline. Filled out from reference TRBV16 and TRBJ2-1, the complete variable domain reads GEEVAQTPKHLVRGEGQKAKLYCAPIKGHSYVFWYQQVLKNEFKFLISFQNENVFDETGMPKERFSAKCLPNSPCSLEIQATKLEDSAVYFCASSQTGLAGGYEQFFGPGTRLTVL.

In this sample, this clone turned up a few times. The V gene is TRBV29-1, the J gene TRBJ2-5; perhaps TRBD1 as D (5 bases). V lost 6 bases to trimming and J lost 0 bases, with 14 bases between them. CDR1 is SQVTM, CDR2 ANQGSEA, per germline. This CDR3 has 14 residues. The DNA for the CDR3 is TGCAGCGTCGTAAACCAGGGCAACCAAGAGACCCAGTACTTC. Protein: CSVVNQGNQETQYF.

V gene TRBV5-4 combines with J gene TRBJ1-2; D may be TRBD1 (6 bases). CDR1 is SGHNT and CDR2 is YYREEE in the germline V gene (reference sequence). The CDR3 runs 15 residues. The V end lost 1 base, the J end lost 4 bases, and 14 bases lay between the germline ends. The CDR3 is CASSLTLGQSYGYTF. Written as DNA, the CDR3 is TGTGCCAGCAGCTTGACCCTTGGACAGTCCTATGGCTACACCTTC. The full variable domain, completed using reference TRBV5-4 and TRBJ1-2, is ETGVTQSPTHLIKTRGQQVTLRCSSQSGHNTVSWYQQALGQGPQFIFQYYREEENGRGNFPPRFSGLQFPNYSSELNVNALELDDSALYLCASSLTLGQSYGYTFGSGTRLTVV.